The present T cell receptor beta chain was sequenced within a study of T-cell memory formation after mild COVID-19. Of note for this clonotype: Its antigen is not known.

Study-wide results and limits: The appearance of some responding clones in pre-infection memory suggested that cross-reactive memory joined. Shrinking CD4+ clones were chiefly CM and EM; CD8+ ones were chiefly EMRA. Day 15 to 85 contracting clones showed balanced CD4/CD8; later expanders leaned CD4+.

The authors produced TCR alpha and TCR beta cDNA libraries with sample barcodes and UMIs by 5'RACE using constant-segment primers. TCRdb itself ran the 5' RACE reads through MiXCR, one entry per CDR3 protein. The sample holds about 100,000 distinct CDR3 sequences; around 10% are singletons and the top ten take around 40%. The TCR sequence derives from a man aged 18 to 35 who had mild COVID-19 (a few samples of this study predate the infection). Cell type and time point are not known. The specimen was PBMCs or a T cell subset sorted from them (not recorded which).

The CDR3 region has the DNA TGTGCCAGCAGCGTAAGCTCGGTCGGCGGGGAGCTGTTTTTT. Translation gives CASSVSSVGGELFF. V and J are TRBV7-2 and TRBJ2-2; D gene unclear. The ends were cut back, 5 bases at V and 7 bases at J, with 14 bases in the middle. In germline, CDR1 is SGHTA, CDR2 FQGNSA. The CDR3 runs 14 residues.